These 13 T cell receptor beta chains originate from one sample sequenced in a study of CD8+ T cells in alopecia areata. The sample's treatment: oral pan-JAK inhibitor, 5-10 mg twice daily. RNA extraction and reverse transcription yielded cDNA as sequencing template. Repertoires were generated with immunoSEQ multiplex PCR, while TCRdb's copy carries only in-frame clones and drops some. The sample holds roughly 200,000 clones, about 40% seen once. The sample was CD4+ T cells sorted from blood, taken around week 37, from a patient treated with tofacitinib. The receptors were gathered from a human donor with alopecia areata.

The chain recombines TRBV19 with TRBJ2-7; D remains ambiguous. CDR1 and CDR2 (germline): LNHDA, SQIVND (reference sequence). The CDR3 is made up of 16 amino acids. Trimming took off 3 bases at V and 2 bases at J, with 17 bases between the two ends. For the CDR3, the DNA is TGTGCCAGTAGTATGTTCGGCTCCGGACGGACCTACGAGCAGTACTTC. Translating gives CASSMFGSGRTYEQYF.

The CDR3 region is CASSQEGDYGYTF. CDR3 nucleotide sequence: TGTGCCAGCAGCCAGGAGGGTGACTATGGCTACACCTTC. This chain joins TRBV14 and TRBJ1-2; D gene uncertain. The CDR3 totals 13 residues. Germline V gene lookup returns CDR1 SGHDN and CDR2 FVKESK. Trimming left V 3 bases short and J 3 bases short, with 8 bases between.

This clone has only one observation. The chain links TRBV14 to TRBJ2-1, with D possibly matching TRBD2 (6 bases). The germline V gene encodes CDR1 SGHDN and CDR2 FVKESK. This CDR3 region has 15 residues. Trimming took 5 bases from V and 3 from J, leaving 14 bases between them. CDR3 residues: CASSSLAGFYNEQFF. The CDR3, as DNA: TGTGCCAGCAGCTCCCTCGCGGGGTTCTACAATGAGCAGTTCTTC.

Of note for this clone: The junction does not match germline at one end; this may be a read error. This chain uses TRBV7-3 with TRBJ2-1, with D possibly TRBD1 on 5 matching bases. The CDR3 contains 15 residues. Per germline, CDR1 SGHTA and CDR2 FQGTGA. CDR3 loop: CASSLMGPSHNEQFF. As DNA, the CDR3 is TGTGCCAGCAGCTTAATGGGGCCCTCCCACAATGAGCAGTTCTTC.

V is TRBV6-1 and J is TRBJ2-2; 9 bases agree with TRBD2. With V trimmed by 8 bases and J by 7 bases, 8 bases remained unmatched. Germline V lookup: CDR1 MNHNS, CDR2 SASEGT. This CDR3 contains 14 residues. The CDR3 here is CASGLAGCGGELFF. The CDR3 nucleotides are TGTGCCAGCGGGCTAGCGGGATGCGGCGGGGAGCTGTTTTTT.

V is TRBV11-2 and J is TRBJ1-1; D gene ambiguous. Germline assignment: CDR1 SGHAT and CDR2 FQNNGV. This CDR3 spans 15 amino acids. Trimming cost V 3 bases and J 1 base, with 12 bases left between them. The CDR3 DNA reads TGTGCCAGCAGCTTGAGGTCGCAGACGAACACTGAAGCTTTCTTT. As protein: CASSLRSQTNTEAFF.

This clone was counted between two and nine times. DNA for the CDR3: TGTGCCATCGGGGACGGAATTACCGGGGAGCTGTTTTTT. Its protein is CAIGDGITGELFF. V gene TRBV10-3 combines with J gene TRBJ2-2, with D perhaps given as TRBD1 or TRBD2 (5 bases each). The CDR3 runs 13 residues. V was clipped by 8 bases and J by 5 bases, with 12 bases between them. Germline V gives CDR1 ENHRY, CDR2 SYGVKD.

The chain recombines TRBV30 with TRBJ2-7; no definite D call. Trimming left V 0 bases short and J 0 bases short, with 6 bases between. This CDR3 spans 13 amino acids. Germline V gene data show CDR1 as GTSNPN and CDR2 as SVGIG (reference sequence). As DNA, the CDR3 is TGTGCCTGGAGTGTGTACAGCTCCTACGAGCAGTACTTC. Translation: CAWSVYSSYEQYF.

The chain uses TRBV5-1 and TRBJ2-3; TRBD2 aligns across 11 bases. Germline CDR1 is SGHRS and CDR2 is YFSETQ. This CDR3 has 16 amino acids. V shed 3 bases and J 5 bases; nucleotides not matched to a gene: 8. CDR3 sequence: CASSWGLAATQDTQYF. The CDR3 nucleotides are TGCGCCAGCAGCTGGGGACTAGCGGCTACACAAGATACGCAGTATTTT.

This clone was detected only a few times. The J gene is TRBJ2-7, the V gene TRBV28, with 10 nucleotides matching TRBD2. The length of the CDR3 is 15 residues. J lost 6 bases, V lost 5 bases, and 10 bases had no gene match. CDR1 and CDR2 (germline): MDHEN, SYDVKM. The CDR3: CASSISGRGYGEQYF. DNA of the CDR3: TGTGCCAGCAGTATAAGCGGGAGGGGCTACGGCGAGCAGTACTTC.

The V gene is TRBV20-1, the J gene TRBJ2-1; no reliable D call. This CDR3 has 11 amino acids. The germline V gene encodes CDR1 DFQATT and CDR2 SNEGSKA (reference sequence). Between the trimmed V and J ends, which lost 2 bases and 7 bases, there was a span of 6 bases. The CDR3 nucleotides read TGCAGTGCTAGACCCTGGAATGAGCAGTTCTTC. As protein: CSARPWNEQFF.

The J gene is TRBJ2-5, the V gene TRBV5-1; 10 bases line up with TRBD1. The V gene end was trimmed by 4 bases and the J gene end by 5 bases; junction bases not matched to a gene: 8. Germline CDR1 reads SGHRS; CDR2 reads YFSETQ. The CDR3 covers 15 residues. The CDR3 sequence is CASSPPGQGGETQYF. DNA of the CDR3: TGCGCCAGCAGCCCCCCAGGACAGGGGGGGGAGACCCAGTACTTC.

The chain joins TRBV6-1 to TRBJ2-3; TRBD2 might be the D (6 bases). V was cut by 7 bases and J by 2 bases, with 13 bases left in between. Germline-derived CDR1 and CDR2 are MNHNS and SASEGT. The CDR3 totals 14 residues. CDR3 sequence (DNA): TGTGCCAGCACTTTTAGCGGACACACAGATACGCAGTATTTT. It yields the protein CASTFSGHTDTQYF.